One and the same sample provided the 20 T cell receptor beta chains below, sequenced in a study of blood T cells in healthy people across ages (dated by TCRdb to 2015 to 2017). Library preparation was by 5' RACE. Sequencing used an Illumina HiSeq 2500. A second roughly 7 to 12 cycle PCR used a sample-barcoded 5' primer and a J-beta primer mix. TCRdb's own reprocessing of the public reads used fastp at Q25 and MiXCR and kept productive beta chains. Records with the same CDR3 protein are collapsed into one entry carrying the most frequent genes and DNA. This sample holds about 650,000 distinct CDR3 sequences; 52% were observed only once. The ten largest clones represent approximately 15% of the sample. Source material: blood. The receptors shown here come from an elderly woman in good health.

The V gene is TRBV3-1, the J gene TRBJ2-3; 14 nucleotides agree with TRBD2. V trimming: 4 bases; J trimming: 0 bases; junction bases outside the gene matches: 6. The CDR3 length is 18 residues. The germline CDR1 and CDR2 sequences are LGHDT and YNNKEL (reference sequence). CDR3 nucleotides: TGTGCCAGCAGCCCGTGGACTAGCGGGGGGCCGAGCACAGATACGCAGTATTTT. This sequence encodes CASSPWTSGGPSTDTQYF.

The chain combines TRBV27 with TRBJ1-4, with a tentative D call TRBD1 (5 bases). Germline V gene lookup returns CDR1 MNHEY and CDR2 SMNVEV (reference sequence). Trimming left V 6 bases short and J 12 bases short, with 20 bases between. This CDR3 is 14 amino acids long. The CDR3 region is CASRLGQVTGELFF. The CDR3 DNA reads as TGTGCCAGCAGGTTGGGGCAGGTAACGGGTGAACTGTTTTTT.

Worth noting for this clonotype: Since a much larger clone is just one base distant, this may be a read error. This chain uses TRBV9 with TRBJ2-3; no clear D gene. The length of the CDR3 is 13 residues. Looked up from germline, CDR1 is SGDLS and CDR2 is YYNGEE. V was cut by 3 bases and J by 5 bases, with 10 bases left in between. CDR3 DNA: TGTGCCAGCAGCGGTCATGACGGAGATACGCAGTATTTT. This translates into CASSGHDGDTQYF.

This clonotype was counted a few times. This chain joins TRBV10-3 and TRBJ2-1; maybe TRBD2 (6 bases). V was trimmed by 10 bases and J by 6 bases, leaving 19 bases between them. The CDR3 runs 14 residues. Germline CDR1 is ENHRY and CDR2 is SYGVKD. This chain's CDR3 is CATGRGGAGNEQFF. The DNA of the CDR3 is TGTGCCACAGGAAGGGGAGGCGCGGGCAATGAGCAGTTCTTC.

The gene calls are TRBV25-1 and TRBJ2-6, with D perhaps TRBD2 (6 bases). The CDR3 covers 19 residues. The germline CDR1 and CDR2 sequences are MGHDK and SYGVNS. Trimming pared 0 bases from V and 0 bases from J, leaving 15 bases between. CDR3 bases: TGTGCCAGCAGTGAATATTTTGAGGGGAGGAACTCTGGGGCCAACGTCCTGACTTTC. As protein: CASSEYFEGRNSGANVLTF.

This clonotype was counted many times. A much bigger clone sits one base away, suggesting this may be a read error. The V and J genes are TRBV29-1 and TRBJ2-1, with 7 bases lining up with TRBD1. There are 14 residues in the CDR3. V lost 4 bases to trimming and J lost 4 bases; unmatched junction nucleotides: 7. CDR1 and CDR2 from the germline V gene are SQVTM and ANQGSEA. The CDR3: CSVGLRTGYNEQFF. As DNA, the CDR3 is TGCAGCGTTGGGCTGCGGACAGGTTACAATGAGCAGTTCTTC.

The chain carries TRBV7-8 and TRBJ2-5; D is perhaps TRBD1 (7 bases). TRBJ2-7 matches the DNA end more closely, so the J call is doubtful. There are 15 residues in the CDR3. Germline CDR1 and CDR2: SGHVS and FQNEAQ. CDR3 in amino acids: CASSAGTEIWYEQYF. The CDR3 nucleotides are TGTGCCAGCAGCGCGGGGACAGAGATATGGTACGAGCAGTACTTC.

This clonotype has ten or more counts. The V and J genes are TRBV9 and TRBJ2-2; D tentatively fits TRBD1 or TRBD2 (6 bases each). V lost 3 bases, J lost 1 base, and 10 bases lay in between. Germline V gene sequence: CDR1 SGDLS, CDR2 YYNGEE. The CDR3 spans 15 residues. The CDR3 coding sequence is TGTGCCAGCAGCGCTGGGGGGCAGAACACCGGGGAGCTGTTTTTT. It translates to CASSAGGQNTGELFF.

This chain uses TRBV6-2 or TRBV6-3 with TRBJ2-3; 9 nucleotides agree with TRBD2. Losses at the gene ends were 2 bases for V and 0 bases for J; bases not matched to a gene: 3. Germline V gene sequence: CDR1 MNHEY, CDR2 SVGEGT. The CDR3 spans 16 residues. CDR3: CASSYRLAGSTDTQYF. The CDR3 DNA sequence: TGTGCCAGCAGTTACCGGCTAGCGGGAAGCACAGATACGCAGTATTTT.

The chain links TRBV7-2 to TRBJ2-7, with 8 nucleotides matching TRBD2. The CDR3 is 14 amino acids. V trimming: 6 bases; J trimming: 3 bases; junction bases outside the gene matches: 7. Germline V gene sequence: CDR1 SGHTA, CDR2 FQGNSA. The CDR3 DNA sequence: TGTGCCAGCAGTAGGCAGCGGGGGCTCTACGAGCAGTACTTC. Translating gives CASSRQRGLYEQYF. The variable domain in full, with the rest retrieved from reference TRBV7-2 and TRBJ2-7, is GAGVSQSPSNKVTEKGKDVELRCDPISGHTALYWYRQSLGQGLEFLIYFQGNSAPDKSGLPSDRFSAERTGGSVSTLTIQRTQQEDSAVYLCASSRQRGLYEQYFGPGTRLTVT.

This clonotype came up many times. The chain carries TRBV9 and TRBJ1-1; 7 nucleotides agree with TRBD1. Looked up from germline, CDR1 is SGDLS and CDR2 is YYNGEE. The V and J ends lost 5 bases and 5 bases, in that order; junction bases with no gene match: 9. The CDR3 covers 14 residues. The CDR3 reads CASSEGAKGTEAFF. CDR3 nucleotides: TGTGCCAGCAGTGAGGGGGCGAAAGGTACTGAAGCTTTCTTT.

On this clonotype: A much larger clone sits a single nucleotide away, making a read error possible. This rearrangement joins TRBV27 to TRBJ2-7, with D unclear. This CDR3 spans 11 amino acids. CDR1 is MNHEY and CDR2 is SMNVEV in the germline V gene (reference sequence). The CDR3 region has the DNA TGTGTCACGACCACAGACTACGAGCAGTACTTC. It translates to CVTTTDYEQYF.

Comments on this clonotype: It may be a read error: a sequence one base away is much more abundant. CDR3 coding DNA: TGCAGTGCCGGTCCGGGGGCCGGGGATACGCAGTATTTT. Translation: CSAGPGAGDTQYF. The chain uses TRBV20-1 and TRBJ2-3, with D perhaps assigned TRBD1 or TRBD2 (6 bases each). The germline V gene encodes CDR1 DFQATT and CDR2 SNEGSKA (reference sequence). V was cut by 6 bases and J by 6 bases, with 16 bases left in between. CDR3 length: 13 residues.

A note on this clonotype: This may be a read error, as it is one base from a much larger clone. This CDR3 reads CASSCPTSGASYNEQLF. In DNA, the CDR3 is TGTGCCAGCAGCTGTCCGACTAGCGGAGCTTCCTACAATGAGCAGTTATTC. V gene TRBV6-4 combines with J gene TRBJ2-1; 9 positions agree with TRBD2. The germline V gene has CDR1 MRHNA and CDR2 SNTAGT. This CDR3 has 17 amino acids.

This clonotype was recorded a few times. V and J are TRBV12-3 or TRBV12-4 and TRBJ2-7; D gene uncertain. This CDR3 contains 14 residues. Trimming took off 3 bases at V and 4 bases at J, with 13 bases between the two ends. The CDR3 DNA reads as TGTGCCAGCAGTTTCGCCGGGCCCCGGTACGAGCAGTACTTC. It yields the protein CASSFAGPRYEQYF.

There are many counts of this clonotype. CDR3 protein: CASSLDWSIPSDTQYF. CDR3 coding DNA: TGTGCCAGCAGCTTAGACTGGTCAATCCCTTCAGATACGCAGTATTTT. This chain connects TRBV7-9 to TRBJ2-3; D remains unclear. V was pared by 1 base and J by 4 bases, with 15 bases between. The CDR3 contains 16 residues. Germline lookup yields CDR1 SEHNR and CDR2 FQNEAQ (reference sequence).

In the case of this clonotype: This may stem from a read error, because a much larger clone lies one nucleotide away. CDR3 bases: TGTGCCAGCAGCCACGACAGTTACTCCTACAATGTGCAGTTCTTC. Its translation is CASSHDSYSYNVQFF. This rearrangement joins TRBV6-6 to TRBJ2-1, with D possibly being TRBD1 (5 bases). From germline, CDR1 is MNHNY and CDR2 SVGAGI (reference sequence). The CDR3 spans 15 residues.

The chain recombines TRBV9 with TRBJ1-1; no clear D. This CDR3 has 13 residues. V was clipped by 4 bases and J by 4 bases, with 11 bases between them. Germline assignment: CDR1 SGDLS and CDR2 YYNGEE. CDR3 amino acids: CASSPPQATEAFF. The CDR3 region has the DNA TGTGCCAGCAGCCCCCCCCAAGCCACTGAAGCTTTCTTT. Supplemented by reference TRBV9 and TRBJ1-1, the full variable domain reads DSGVTQTPKHLITATGQRVTLRCSPRSGDLSVYWYQQSLDQGLQFLIQYYNGEERAKGNILERFSAQQFPDLHSELNLSSLELGDSALYFCASSPPQATEAFFGQGTRLTVV.

This sequence joins TRBV2 and TRBJ2-1; no definite D call. Trimming took off 1 base at V and 3 bases at J, with 10 bases between the two ends. The germline gives CDR1 SNHLY, CDR2 FYNNEI. This CDR3 is built from 15 residues. This chain's CDR3 is CASSEEQNHYNEQFF. The DNA of the CDR3 is TGTGCCAGCAGTGAAGAACAGAATCACTACAATGAGCAGTTCTTC.

This chain links TRBV12-3 or TRBV12-4 with TRBJ1-5; 8 nucleotides match TRBD1. The CDR3 is 14 amino acids. V lost 5 bases and J lost 6; bases outside the gene matches: 6. The CDR3: CASSRQGIGQPQHF. The DNA for the CDR3 is TGTGCCAGCAGTAGACAGGGGATCGGTCAGCCCCAGCATTTT.